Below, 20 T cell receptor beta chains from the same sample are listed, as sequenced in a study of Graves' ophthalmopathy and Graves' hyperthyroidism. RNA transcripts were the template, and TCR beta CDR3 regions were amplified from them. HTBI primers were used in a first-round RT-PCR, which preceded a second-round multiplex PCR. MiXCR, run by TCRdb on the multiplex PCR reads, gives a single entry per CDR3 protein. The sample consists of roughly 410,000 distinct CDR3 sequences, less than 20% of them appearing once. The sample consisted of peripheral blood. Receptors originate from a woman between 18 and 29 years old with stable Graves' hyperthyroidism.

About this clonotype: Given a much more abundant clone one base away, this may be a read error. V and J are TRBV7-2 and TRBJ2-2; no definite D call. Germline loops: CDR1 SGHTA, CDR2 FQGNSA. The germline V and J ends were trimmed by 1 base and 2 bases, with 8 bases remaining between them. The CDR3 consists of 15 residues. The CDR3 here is CASSLGTSNTGELFF. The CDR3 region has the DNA TGTGCCAGCAGCTTAGGGACCTCTAACACCGGGGAGCTGTTTTTT. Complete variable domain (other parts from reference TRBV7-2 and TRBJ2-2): GAGVSQSPSNKVTEKGKDVELRCDPISGHTALYWYRQSLGQGLEFLIYFQGNSAPDKSGLPSDRFSAERTGGSVSTLTIQRTQQEDSAVYLCASSLGTSNTGELFFGEGSRLTVL.

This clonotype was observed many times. As DNA, the CDR3 is TGTGCCAGCAGCCCGGACAGGGGGCTGGGGGAGCAGTACTTC. This codes for CASSPDRGLGEQYF. This rearrangement joins TRBV5-4 to TRBJ2-7; 11 bases line up with TRBD1. The ends lost 4 bases at V and 7 bases at J; junction bases unmatched: 7. Germline values: CDR1 SGHNT, CDR2 YYREEE (reference sequence). This CDR3 has 14 residues. The whole variable domain, remainder taken from reference TRBV5-4 and TRBJ2-7, is ETGVTQSPTHLIKTRGQQVTLRCSSQSGHNTVSWYQQALGQGPQFIFQYYREEENGRGNFPPRFSGLQFPNYSSELNVNALELDDSALYLCASSPDRGLGEQYFGPGTRLTVT.

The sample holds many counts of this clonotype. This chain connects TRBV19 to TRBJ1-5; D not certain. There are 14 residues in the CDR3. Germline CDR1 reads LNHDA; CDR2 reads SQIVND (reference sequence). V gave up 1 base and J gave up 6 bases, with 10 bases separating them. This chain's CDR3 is CASSIGVGAQPQHF. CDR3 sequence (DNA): TGTGCCAGTAGTATAGGGGTGGGAGCTCAGCCCCAGCATTTT.

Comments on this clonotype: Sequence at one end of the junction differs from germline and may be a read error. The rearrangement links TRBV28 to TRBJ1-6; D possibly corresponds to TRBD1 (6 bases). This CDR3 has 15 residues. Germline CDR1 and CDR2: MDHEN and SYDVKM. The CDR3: CASSPTGGGGSHLHF. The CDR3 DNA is TGTGCCAGCAGTCCCACGGGGGGCGGCGGTTCACACCTCCACTTT.

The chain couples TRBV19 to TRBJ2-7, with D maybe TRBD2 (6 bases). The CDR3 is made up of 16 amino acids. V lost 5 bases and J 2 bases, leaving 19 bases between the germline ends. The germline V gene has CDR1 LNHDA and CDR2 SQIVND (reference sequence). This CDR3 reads CASSLSTGTFPYEQYF. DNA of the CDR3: TGTGCCAGTAGTCTCAGCACCGGGACTTTTCCCTACGAGCAGTACTTC.

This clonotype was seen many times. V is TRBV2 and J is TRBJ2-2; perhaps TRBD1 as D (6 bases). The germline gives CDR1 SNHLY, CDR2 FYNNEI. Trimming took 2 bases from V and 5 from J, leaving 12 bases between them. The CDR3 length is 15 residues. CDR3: CASSERTGRTGELFF. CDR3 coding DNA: TGTGCCAGCAGTGAAAGAACAGGGCGAACCGGGGAGCTGTTTTTT.

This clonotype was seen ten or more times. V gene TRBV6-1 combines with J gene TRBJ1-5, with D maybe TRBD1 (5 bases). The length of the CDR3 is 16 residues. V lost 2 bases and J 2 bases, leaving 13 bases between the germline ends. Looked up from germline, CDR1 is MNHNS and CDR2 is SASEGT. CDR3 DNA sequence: TGTGCCAGCAGTGAAATGGGGGGTGGCGGCAATCAGCCCCAGCATTTT. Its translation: CASSEMGGGGNQPQHF.

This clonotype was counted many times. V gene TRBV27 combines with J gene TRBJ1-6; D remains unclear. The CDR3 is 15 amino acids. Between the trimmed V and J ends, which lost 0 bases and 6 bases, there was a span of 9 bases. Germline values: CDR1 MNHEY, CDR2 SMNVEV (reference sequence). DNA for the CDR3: TGTGCCAGCAGTTTATCGATGGGGATTAATTCACCCCTCCACTTT. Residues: CASSLSMGINSPLHF.

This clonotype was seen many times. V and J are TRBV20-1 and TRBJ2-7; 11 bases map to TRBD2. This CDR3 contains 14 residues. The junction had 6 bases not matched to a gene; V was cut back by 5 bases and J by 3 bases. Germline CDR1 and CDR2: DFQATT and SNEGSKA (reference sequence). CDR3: CSAGGTSGLYEQYF. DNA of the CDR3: TGCAGTGCTGGGGGGACTAGCGGCCTCTACGAGCAGTACTTC.

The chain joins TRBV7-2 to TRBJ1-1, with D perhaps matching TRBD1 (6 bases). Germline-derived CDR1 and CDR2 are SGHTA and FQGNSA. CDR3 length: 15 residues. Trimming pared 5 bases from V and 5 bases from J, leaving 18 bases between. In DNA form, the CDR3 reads TGTGCCAGCAGCATATACGCGGGGGCTGGGACTGAAGCTTTCTTT. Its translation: CASSIYAGAGTEAFF.

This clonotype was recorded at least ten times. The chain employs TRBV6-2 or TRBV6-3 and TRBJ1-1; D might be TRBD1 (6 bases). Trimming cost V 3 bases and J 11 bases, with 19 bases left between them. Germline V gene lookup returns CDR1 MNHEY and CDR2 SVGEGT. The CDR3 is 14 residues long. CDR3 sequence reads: CASSYGGSTGKAFF. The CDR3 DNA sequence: TGTGCCAGCAGTTATGGGGGCTCCACAGGGAAGGCTTTCTTT.

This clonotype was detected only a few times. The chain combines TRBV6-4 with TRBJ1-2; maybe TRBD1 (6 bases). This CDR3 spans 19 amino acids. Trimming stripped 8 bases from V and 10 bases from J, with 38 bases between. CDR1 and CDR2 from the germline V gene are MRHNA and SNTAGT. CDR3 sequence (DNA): TGTGCCAGCGGTACCAAGGGGGGCGGCAGGATTTTCCGGGTCGACTCCTACACCTTC. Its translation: CASGTKGGGRIFRVDSYTF.

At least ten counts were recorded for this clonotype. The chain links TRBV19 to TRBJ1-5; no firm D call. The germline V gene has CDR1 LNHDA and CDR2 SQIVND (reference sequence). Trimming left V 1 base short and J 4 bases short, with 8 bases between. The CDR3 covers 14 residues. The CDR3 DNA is TGTGCCAGTAGTATAGTTGACGGGAATCAGCCCCAGCATTTT. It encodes CASSIVDGNQPQHF.

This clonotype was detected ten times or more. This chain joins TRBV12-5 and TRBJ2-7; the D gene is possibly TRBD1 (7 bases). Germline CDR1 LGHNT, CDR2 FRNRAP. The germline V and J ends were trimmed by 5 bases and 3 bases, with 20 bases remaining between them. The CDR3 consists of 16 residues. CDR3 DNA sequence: TGTGCTAGTGGTCAAGACAGGGTGGGGGAGGTCTACGAGCAGTACTTC. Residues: CASGQDRVGEVYEQYF.

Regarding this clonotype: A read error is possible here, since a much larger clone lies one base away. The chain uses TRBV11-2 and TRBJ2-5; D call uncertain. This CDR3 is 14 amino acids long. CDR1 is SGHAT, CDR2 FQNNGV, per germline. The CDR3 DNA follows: TGTGCCAGCAGCCCTCAGATTGGGCGAGAGACCAAGTACTTC. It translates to CASSPQIGRETKYF. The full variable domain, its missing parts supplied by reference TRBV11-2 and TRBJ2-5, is EAGVAQSPRYKIIEKRQSVAFWCNPISGHATLYWYQQILGQGPKLLIQFQNNGVVDDSQLPKDRFSAERLKGVDSTLKIQPAKLEDSAVYLCASSPQIGRETKYFGPGTRLLVL.

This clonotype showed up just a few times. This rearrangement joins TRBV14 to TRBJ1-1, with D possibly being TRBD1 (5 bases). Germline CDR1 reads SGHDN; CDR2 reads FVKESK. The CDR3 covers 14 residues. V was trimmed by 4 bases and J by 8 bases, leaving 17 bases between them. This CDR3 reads CASSRAGTGKEAFF. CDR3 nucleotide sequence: TGTGCCAGCAGCCGGGCCGGGACTGGGAAGGAAGCTTTCTTT.

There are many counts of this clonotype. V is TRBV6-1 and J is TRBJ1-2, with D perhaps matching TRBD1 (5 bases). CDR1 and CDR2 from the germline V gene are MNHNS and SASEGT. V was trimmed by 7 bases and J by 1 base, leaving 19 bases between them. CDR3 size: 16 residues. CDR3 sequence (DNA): TGTGCCAGCACCCTAAGCCCCGCAGGGCATAACTATGGCTACACCTTC. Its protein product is CASTLSPAGHNYGYTF.

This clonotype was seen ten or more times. The CDR3 DNA reads TGCAGTGCTAGAGACCCCACCGGGAATCCCGGGGGCGAGCAGTACTTC. It is translated as CSARDPTGNPGGEQYF. The gene calls are TRBV20-1 and TRBJ2-7, with D perhaps matching TRBD2 (6 bases). Per germline, CDR1 DFQATT and CDR2 SNEGSKA (reference sequence). The CDR3 totals 16 residues. Trimming stripped 0 bases from V and 6 bases from J, with 21 bases between.

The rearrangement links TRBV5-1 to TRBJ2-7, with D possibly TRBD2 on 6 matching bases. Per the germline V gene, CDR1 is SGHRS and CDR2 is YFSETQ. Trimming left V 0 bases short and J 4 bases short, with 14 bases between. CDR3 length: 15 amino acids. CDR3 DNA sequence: TGCGCCAGCAGCTTGGTTGCGGGGAGAACTTACGAGCAGTACTTC. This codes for CASSLVAGRTYEQYF.

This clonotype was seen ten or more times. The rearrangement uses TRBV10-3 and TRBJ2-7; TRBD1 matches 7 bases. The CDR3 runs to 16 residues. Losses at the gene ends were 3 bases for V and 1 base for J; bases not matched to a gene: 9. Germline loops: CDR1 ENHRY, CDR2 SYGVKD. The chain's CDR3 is CAISDPDRAPSYEQYF. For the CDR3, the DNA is TGTGCCATCAGTGACCCCGACAGGGCACCTTCCTACGAGCAGTACTTC.